The 7 T cell receptor beta chains reported below all come from one sample, sequenced in a study of T cells in Graves' hyperthyroidism and ophthalmopathy. TCR beta CDR3 regions were amplified from RNA. TCR CDR3 regions were first amplified by RT-PCR with HTBI primers. TCRdb ran MiXCR on the multiplex PCR reads and lists one entry per CDR3 protein. The sample gives 390,000 or so distinct CDR3 sequences, around 15% of which show up once; roughly an eighth is in the top ten. The sample was blood. These receptors all stem from a man in his late teens or twenties with Graves' ophthalmopathy.

This clonotype was found many times. V is TRBV12-5 and J is TRBJ1-1, with D maybe TRBD1 (6 bases). Germline assignment: CDR1 LGHNT and CDR2 FRNRAP. The CDR3 has 17 residues. Trimming cost V 2 bases and J 1 base, with 17 bases left between them. CDR3 residues: CASGLIGGRRWNTEAFF. CDR3 nucleotide sequence: TGTGCTAGTGGTTTGATTGGGGGCCGGAGGTGGAACACTGAAGCTTTCTTT.

This clonotype was seen ten or more times. This sequence joins TRBV2 and TRBJ2-7; D call uncertain. The ends were cut back, 4 bases at V and 2 bases at J, with 15 bases in the middle. Germline V gene sequence: CDR1 SNHLY, CDR2 FYNNEI. The CDR3 totals 15 residues. The CDR3: CASSVRQAEAYEQYF. The DNA of the CDR3 is TGTGCCAGCAGTGTCCGGCAGGCCGAGGCCTACGAGCAGTACTTC.

J is TRBJ1-4 and V is TRBV4-2, with TRBD1 identical over 7 bases. This CDR3 region has 15 residues. From germline, CDR1 is LGHNA and CDR2 YNFKEQ. V was pared by 3 bases and J by 5 bases, with 6 bases of the junction left unmatched. The CDR3 DNA reads TGTGCCAGCAGCCACGACAGGGCTTCGAATGAAAAACTGTTTTTT. Translation: CASSHDRASNEKLFF.

This clonotype was seen ten or more times. At one of its ends the junction is not consistent with the germline gene, which may arise from a read error. The rearrangement joins TRBV30 to TRBJ2-5; D is undetermined. The V gene's germline CDR1 is GTSNPN and CDR2 SVGIG (reference sequence). The length of the CDR3 is 13 residues. In DNA, the CDR3 is TGTGCCTGGAGTGTTAACAGCCAAGAGACCCAGCACTTC. Encoded protein: CAWSVNSQETQHF. The full variable domain, rest sourced from reference TRBV30 and TRBJ2-5, is SQTIHQWPATLVQPVGSPLSLECTVEGTSNPNLYWYRQAAGRGLQLLFYSVGIGQISSEVPQNLSASRPQDRQFILSSKKLLLSDSGFYLCAWSVNSQETQHFGPGTRLLVL.

This clonotype was seen at least ten times. The rearrangement joins TRBV20-1 to TRBJ2-7; 14 bases are a match to TRBD2. Losses at the gene ends were 3 bases for V and 1 base for J; bases not matched to a gene: 11. CDR1 is DFQATT, CDR2 SNEGSKA, per germline (reference sequence). The CDR3 spans 18 residues. The CDR3 loop reads CSASGGTSGGFLSYEQYF. Here the CDR3 DNA reads TGCAGTGCTAGTGGCGGGACTAGCGGGGGATTTCTATCCTACGAGCAGTACTTC.

Remarks on this clonotype: A clone one base away is much larger, so this may be a read error. The chain couples TRBV3-1 to TRBJ1-6; a possible D gene is TRBD1 (5 bases). Germline V CDR1 and CDR2: LGHDT, YNNKEL (reference sequence). CDR3 length: 12 residues. CDR3 coding DNA: TGTACCAGCAGCCTAGGGGTGTCGGCCCTCCACTTT. This gives the protein CTSSLGVSALHF.

This clonotype was seen at least ten times. V usage is TRBV5-4 and J usage is TRBJ2-3, with 8 bases that match TRBD2. The ends lost 5 bases at V and 0 bases at J; junction bases unmatched: 8. CDR3 length: 16 amino acids. Germline V gene sequence: CDR1 SGHNT, CDR2 YYREEE (reference sequence). CDR3 bases: TGTGCCAGCAGTCTAACACTAGCGGCTAGCACAGATACGCAGTATTTT. It specifies CASSLTLAASTDTQYF.